This T cell receptor beta chain was profiled in a study of Graves' ophthalmopathy and Graves' hyperthyroidism. Enrolled hyperthyroidism patients had a new diagnosis, a duration under 2 months, and an age of 18 to 65. Sampling about 9.7 ml of fresh peripheral blood provided the PBMCs. Germline values: CDR1 DFQATT, CDR2 SNEGSKA (reference sequence). The CDR3 spans 13 residues. The trim removed 3 bases at V and 7 bases at J, leaving 5 bases unmatched. General study points: Most expanded thyroid clonotypes above 0.001 frequency also appeared in blood. Ophthalmopathy and stable hyperthyroidism were discriminated by a 13-signature model, with roughly 90% sensitivity and nearly 84% specificity.

This clonotype was seen ten or more times. Its antigen is currently unknown. RNA transcripts yielded amplified TCR beta CDR3 regions. The first-round RT-PCR employed HTBI primers together with the Qiagen OneStep RT-PCR kit. A multiplex PCR was then performed as the second round. A single record per CDR3 protein comes from TCRdb applying MiXCR to the multiplex PCR reads. The sample lists hundreds of thousands of distinct CDR3 sequences, approximately 22% occurring once. The sequence came from a woman younger than 30 with stable Graves' hyperthyroidism. Some clones in this sample may be carry-over from other donors' samples. Source material: peripheral blood. V and J are TRBV20-1 and TRBJ1-5; the match to TRBD1 covers 8 bases. CDR3 amino acids: CSASKQGGQPQHF. The CDR3 coding sequence is TGCAGTGCTAGTAAACAGGGGGGCCAGCCCCAGCATTTT.